This T cell receptor beta chain is from a study of CD8+ T cells in alopecia areata. Study details: Those patients who were treated received oral tofacitinib, which was given at 5 to 10 mg twice daily for moderate-to-severe alopecia areata. Affected scalp percentage gauged treated patients' severity.

As regards this clone: Its antigen is unidentified.

cDNA reverse transcribed from extracted RNA served as the sequencing template. Data came from immunoSEQ multiplex PCR; TCRdb stores just in-frame clones and leaves some out. In the table there are about 220,000 clones, more than 45% of which are singletons. Study results and limitations: Many expanded lesional clones persisted in scalp and blood during tofacitinib treatment.

Germline CDR1 MNHNY, CDR2 SVGAGI (reference sequence). The V end lost 2 bases, the J end lost 8 bases, and 9 bases lay between the germline ends. The CDR3 has 12 amino acids. Sample treatment: oral pan-JAK inhibitor, 5-10 mg twice daily. This chain links TRBV6-6 with TRBJ1-2; D not resolved. Material: CD4+ T cells sorted from blood, obtained at week 4, from a patient treated with tofacitinib. This sequence was found in a human donor with alopecia areata. DNA for the CDR3: TGTGCCAGCAGTTACATCACGGCGGGCTACACCTTC. Translating it yields CASSYITAGYTF.